One and the same sample provided the 21 T cell receptor beta chains below, sequenced in a study of blood T cells in healthy people across ages (dated by TCRdb to 2013 to 2016). Library preparation was by 5' RACE. The data were produced on an Illumina HiSeq 2500. The second PCR ran for about 7 to 11 cycles and used a J-beta primer mix along with a sample-barcoded 5' primer. The public reads were quality trimmed at Q25 with fastp and then assembled into clones with MiXCR by TCRdb, keeping productive beta chains. Rows with a matching CDR3 protein are joined into one entry that keeps the most common DNA and genes. The sample table holds about 570,000 distinct CDR3 sequences, of which 25% to 30% were seen once. Less than 20% of the sample goes to the ten largest clones. The sequenced sample was blood. These receptors all come from a woman in her 70s in good health.

V usage is TRBV7-9 and J usage is TRBJ1-1; unclear D gene. CDR3 length: 13 amino acids. Per germline, CDR1 SEHNR and CDR2 FQNEAQ (reference sequence). V shed 2 bases and J shed 2 bases, with 6 bases lying between them. Here the CDR3 DNA reads TGTGCCAGCAGCTTACATGATAACACTGAAGCTTTCTTT. Its protein is CASSLHDNTEAFF. Complete variable domain (other parts from reference TRBV7-9 and TRBJ1-1): DTGVSQNPRHKITKRGQNVTFRCDPISEHNRLYWYRQTLGQGPEFLTYFQNEAQLEKSRLLSDRFSAERPKGSFSTLEIQRTEQGDSAMYLCASSLHDNTEAFFGQGTRLTVV.

The chain carries TRBV4-3 and TRBJ2-4; 7 nucleotides align to TRBD1. The V gene end was trimmed by 0 bases and the J gene end by 0 bases; junction bases not matched to a gene: 5. The CDR3 contains 17 residues. The V gene's germline CDR1 is LGHNA and CDR2 YSLEER. The CDR3, as DNA: TGCGCCAGCAGCCAAGACGGGACAGCCCTAGCCAAAAACATTCAGTACTTC. Translating it yields CASSQDGTALAKNIQYF.

The gene calls are TRBV21-1 and TRBJ1-5; the table's D call, TRBD1, was not checked against the DNA. TRBV21-1 is given as a pseudogene. The CDR3 contains 14 residues. DNA of the CDR3: TGTGCCAGCAGCGCCGCCACCCTTAATCAGCCCCAGCATTTT. Its translation is CASSAATLNQPQHF.

Turning to this clonotype: A much larger clone sits a single nucleotide away, making a read error possible. The rearrangement links TRBV7-2 to TRBJ2-1; 10 bases align to TRBD2. TRBJ2-5 explains the end of the DNA better; the J call may be wrong. Per the germline V gene, CDR1 is SGHTA and CDR2 is FQGNSA. This CDR3 region has 14 residues. CDR3 residues: CASSSPSGGETQYF. In DNA form, the CDR3 reads TGTGCCAGCAGCTCGCCTAGCGGGGGAGAGACCCAGTACTTC.

This clonotype was detected only a few times. The rearrangement links TRBV18 to TRBJ1-4; D might be TRBD1 (5 bases). Per the germline V gene, CDR1 is KGHSH and CDR2 is LQKENI. V gave up 3 bases and J gave up 0 bases, with 11 bases separating them. CDR3 length equals 16 residues. CDR3 loop: CASSPSRAATNEKLFF. Here the CDR3 DNA reads TGTGCCAGCTCACCTAGCAGGGCTGCAACTAATGAAAAACTGTTTTTT.

This clonotype was counted a single time. The V gene is TRBV25-1, the J gene TRBJ1-1; D is uncertain. Deletions cut 4 bases from V and 10 bases from J, with 34 bases between. Germline V CDR1 and CDR2: MGHDK, SYGVNS. The CDR3 is made up of 19 amino acids. CDR3 bases: TGTGCCAGCAGTGTAGAGGTATTTCATCCCGGGGTGCGTCGTGGAGGAGCTTTCTTT. This translates into CASSVEVFHPGVRRGGAFF.

The gene calls are TRBV6-5 and TRBJ2-3, with TRBD1 as a possible D gene (5 bases). Per germline, CDR1 MNHEY and CDR2 SVGAGI. The germline V and J ends were trimmed by 2 bases and 2 bases, with 11 bases remaining between them. CDR3 length: 15 amino acids. The CDR3 sequence is CASSYGHGHTDTQYF. For the CDR3, the DNA is TGTGCCAGCAGTTACGGACATGGACACACAGATACGCAGTATTTT.

Regarding this clonotype: One end of the junction does not line up with germline, which may come from a read error. J is TRBJ2-5 and V is TRBV29-1; D might be TRBD1 or TRBD2, each matching 6 bases. From germline, CDR1 is SQVTM and CDR2 ANQGSEA. This CDR3 is built from 14 residues. The CDR3 nucleotides are TGCAGCGTCGGGCTCCGAGGGGGGCAAGAGGCCCAGTACTTC. This sequence encodes CSVGLRGGQEAQYF.

The J gene is TRBJ1-2, the V gene TRBV12-3 or TRBV12-4; D remains unclear. The CDR3 spans 15 residues. Trimming shortened V by 2 bases and J by 4 bases, and 14 bases separated the two germline ends. The CDR3 bases are TGTGCCAGCAGTTTACAAAGGGTTGGAGGCTATGGCTACACCTTC. It yields the protein CASSLQRVGGYGYTF.

This chain's CDR3 is CASSQGTGMSYEQYF. The CDR3 nucleotides are TGTGCCAGCTCACAAGGGACAGGGATGTCCTACGAGCAGTACTTC. This chain joins TRBV18 and TRBJ2-7; the match to TRBD1 covers 9 bases. Germline V gene sequence: CDR1 KGHSH, CDR2 LQKENI. Trimming cost V 4 bases and J 1 base; bases outside gene matches: 5. The CDR3 length is 15 residues.

This clonotype was detected many times. The chain employs TRBV29-1 and TRBJ2-5, with D possibly being TRBD2 (5 bases). This CDR3 comprises 11 residues. Between the trimmed V and J ends, which lost 0 bases and 9 bases, there was a span of 8 bases. Per the germline V gene, CDR1 is SQVTM and CDR2 is ANQGSEA. The CDR3 DNA is TGCAGCGTTGAAGATCCAGCGGCCCAGTACTTC. It codes for CSVEDPAAQYF.

The table lists this clonotype with a few counts. This sequence joins TRBV19 and TRBJ2-5; 8 bases align to TRBD1. The CDR3 spans 14 residues. Trimming removed 9 bases from V and 5 bases from J; junction bases left unmatched: 11. Germline CDR1 and CDR2: LNHDA and SQIVND (reference sequence). CDR3 sequence (DNA): TGTGCCAGCCGCGACAGGGGCGGGCGTGAGACCCAGTACTTC. It translates to CASRDRGGRETQYF. Using reference TRBV19 and TRBJ2-5 for the parts outside the CDR3, the full variable domain is DGGITQSPKYLFRKEGQNVTLSCEQNLNHDAMYWYRQDPGQGLRLIYYSQIVNDFQKGDIAEGYSVSREKKESFPLTVTSAQKNPTAFYLCASRDRGGRETQYFGPGTRLLVL.

This clonotype was found many times. The chain employs TRBV29-1 and TRBJ2-3; 9 nucleotides agree with TRBD2. Unmatched junction bases numbered 15, after V lost 6 bases and J lost 5 bases. Germline CDR1 reads SQVTM; CDR2 reads ANQGSEA. This CDR3 is 16 amino acids long. CDR3 in DNA: TGCAGCGTCCTCGGTTCGGCGGGGGGGCATGAAGATACGCAGTATTTT. Residues: CSVLGSAGGHEDTQYF.

The chain couples TRBV6-1 to TRBJ2-1, with D hard to call. The V end was cut by 1 base, the J end by 9 bases, with 10 bases between. This CDR3 contains 13 residues. CDR1 and CDR2 (germline): MNHNS, SASEGT. The CDR3 DNA reads TGTGCCAGCAGTGAAGGTCAGCAGACTGAGCAGTTCTTC. It encodes CASSEGQQTEQFF.

This chain uses TRBV10-3 with TRBJ1-5; 7 bases match TRBD1. J was trimmed by 4 bases and V by 10 bases; bases with no gene match: 10. The CDR3 length is 14 residues. Germline lookup yields CDR1 ENHRY and CDR2 SYGVKD. As DNA, the CDR3 is TGTGCCACGACTCCGGGACAGCCAAATCAGCCCCAGCATTTT. Encoded protein: CATTPGQPNQPQHF.

The rearrangement joins TRBV4-3 to TRBJ2-1, with D perhaps matching TRBD2 (6 bases). V was clipped by 4 bases and J by 0 bases, with 10 bases between them. Germline CDR1 is LGHNA and CDR2 is YSLEER. The CDR3 is 15 amino acids. CDR3 in DNA: TGCGCCAGCAGCCTCCAGCGGGCCTCCTACAATGAGCAGTTCTTC. Its protein is CASSLQRASYNEQFF.

The chain employs TRBV20-1 and TRBJ2-4; D is unclear. This CDR3 spans 15 amino acids. Trimming shortened V by 5 bases and J by 1 base, and 15 bases separated the two germline ends. Germline lookup yields CDR1 DFQATT and CDR2 SNEGSKA (reference sequence). CDR3 DNA: TGCAGTGCTGGATCAACCCTCAGGGCCAAAAACATTCAGTACTTC. Amino acids: CSAGSTLRAKNIQYF.

CDR3 in amino acids: CASNWASVEDTQYF. In nucleotides, the CDR3 is TGTGCCAGCAACTGGGCTTCAGTCGAGGATACGCAGTATTTT. The chain employs TRBV6-6 and TRBJ2-3, with no clear D. Germline CDR1 MNHNY, CDR2 SVGAGI (reference sequence). Trimming shortened V by 7 bases and J by 6 bases, and 17 bases separated the two germline ends. This CDR3 region has 14 residues.

The chain couples TRBV2 to TRBJ1-5, with 7 positions matching TRBD1. This CDR3 has 15 amino acids. CDR1 is SNHLY and CDR2 is FYNNEI in the germline V gene. V was clipped by 7 bases and J by 0 bases; unmatched bases: 6. DNA for the CDR3: TGTGCCAGCACCGACAGGGCTTATAGCAATCAGCCCCAGCATTTT. It codes for CASTDRAYSNQPQHF. Combining the CDR3 with reference TRBV2 and TRBJ1-5 gives the whole variable domain EPEVTQTPSHQVTQMGQEVILRCVPISNHLYFYWYRQILGQKVEFLVSFYNNEISEKSEIFDDQFSVERPDGSNFTLKIRSTKLEDSAMYFCASTDRAYSNQPQHFGDGTRLSIL.

This chain connects TRBV11-2 to TRBJ2-1; D not certain. The germline gives CDR1 SGHAT, CDR2 FQNNGV. V was cut by 4 bases and J by 10 bases, with 8 bases left in between. CDR3 length equals 11 residues. CDR3 nucleotides: TGTGCCAGCAGCTCCCCGGCAGAGCAGTTCTTC. Amino acid sequence: CASSSPAEQFF.

The gene calls are TRBV12-3 or TRBV12-4 and TRBJ2-7, with 8 bases fitting TRBD1. V was clipped by 2 bases and J by 1 base; unmatched bases: 1. This CDR3 contains 14 residues. CDR3 DNA sequence: TGTGCCAGCAGTTTAAACAGGGGGTCCTACGAGCAGTACTTC. Translating it yields CASSLNRGSYEQYF.